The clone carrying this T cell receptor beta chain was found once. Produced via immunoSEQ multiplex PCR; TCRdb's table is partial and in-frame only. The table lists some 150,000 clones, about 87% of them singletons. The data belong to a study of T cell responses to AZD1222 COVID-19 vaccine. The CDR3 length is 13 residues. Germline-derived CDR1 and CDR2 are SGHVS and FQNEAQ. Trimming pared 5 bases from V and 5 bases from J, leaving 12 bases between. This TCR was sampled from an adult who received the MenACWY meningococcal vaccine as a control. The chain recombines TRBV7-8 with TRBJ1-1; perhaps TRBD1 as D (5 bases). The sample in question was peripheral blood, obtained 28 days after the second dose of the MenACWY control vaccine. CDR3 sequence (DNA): TGTGCCAGCAGCGGGGCACCGGGGACTGAAGCTTTCTTT. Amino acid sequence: CASSGAPGTEAFF.